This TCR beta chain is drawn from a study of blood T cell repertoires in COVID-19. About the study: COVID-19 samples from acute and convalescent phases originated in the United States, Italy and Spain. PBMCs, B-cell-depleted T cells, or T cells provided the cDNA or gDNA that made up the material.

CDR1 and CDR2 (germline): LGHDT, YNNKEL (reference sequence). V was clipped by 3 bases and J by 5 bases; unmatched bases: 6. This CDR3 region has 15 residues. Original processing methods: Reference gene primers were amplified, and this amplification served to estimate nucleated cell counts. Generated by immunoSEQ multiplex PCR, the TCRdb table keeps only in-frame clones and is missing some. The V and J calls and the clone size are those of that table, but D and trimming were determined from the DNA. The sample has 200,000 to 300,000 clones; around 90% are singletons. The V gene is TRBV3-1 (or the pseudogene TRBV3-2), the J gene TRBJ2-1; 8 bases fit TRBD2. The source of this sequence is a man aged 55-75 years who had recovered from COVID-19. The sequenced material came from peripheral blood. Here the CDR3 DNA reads TGTGCCAGCAGCCATCCGGGACTAGTGAACAATGAGCAGTTCTTC. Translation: CASSHPGLVNNEQFF.